The clone carrying this TCR beta chain was recorded at least ten times. These data belong to a study of T cells in Graves' hyperthyroidism and ophthalmopathy. There were TCR beta CDR3 regions amplified from RNA transcripts. An initial round of RT-PCR targeting the TCR CDR3 relied on the HTBI primer set. In TCRdb, the multiplex PCR reads were re-called with MiXCR into one record per CDR3 protein. The top ten hold around 27% of the sample, which has 400,000 or so distinct CDR3 sequences, 11% to 15% seen once. Germline V gives CDR1 SGHRS, CDR2 YFSETQ. The CDR3 covers 15 residues. V was cut by 0 bases and J by 6 bases, with 15 bases left in between.

This receptor was taken from a middle-aged man with Graves' ophthalmopathy. Sequencing was done on a sample of blood. The rearrangement uses TRBV5-1 and TRBJ1-2; D is undetermined. CDR3 in DNA: TGCGCCAGCAGCTTGGAAGAGGTTAGTGTGGATGGCTACACCTTC. Encoded protein: CASSLEEVSVDGYTF.